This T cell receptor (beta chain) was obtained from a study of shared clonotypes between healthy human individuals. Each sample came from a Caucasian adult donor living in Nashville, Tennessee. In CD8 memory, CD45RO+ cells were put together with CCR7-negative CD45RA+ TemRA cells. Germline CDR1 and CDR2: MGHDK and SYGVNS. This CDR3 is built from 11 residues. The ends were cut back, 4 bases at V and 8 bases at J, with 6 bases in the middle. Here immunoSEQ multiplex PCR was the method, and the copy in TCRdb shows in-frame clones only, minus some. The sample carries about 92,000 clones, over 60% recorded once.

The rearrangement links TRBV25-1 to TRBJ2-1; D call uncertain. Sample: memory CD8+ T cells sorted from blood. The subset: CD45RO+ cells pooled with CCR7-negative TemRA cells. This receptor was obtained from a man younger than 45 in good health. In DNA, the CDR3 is TGTGCCAGCAGTGTAAGGGATGAGCAGTTCTTC. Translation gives CASSVRDEQFF.